Listed below are T cell receptor beta chains from one sample, sequenced in a study of blood T cell repertoires in COVID-19. This table comes from immunoSEQ multiplex PCR, and its TCRdb copy is limited to in-frame clones, with some not included. The profile shows around 83,000 clones, 80% to 90% of them singletons. Material for sequencing was peripheral blood. These receptor sequences come from a man aged 45-65 years with active or convalescent COVID-19. Each CDR3 is given with its conserved first and last residue. The D gene is left open where the match is weak. Expanded clones get a size class; other rows say once, few or many, or leave the size out.

v_gene	abundance	j_gene	d_gene	CDR3nt	CDR3aa
TRBV28	NA	TRBJ2-4	TRBD1	TGTGCCAGCAGCCGACCCAGGACAGGGATCGTCATTCAGTACTTC	CASSRPRTGIVIQYF
TRBV19	NA	TRBJ2-1	TRBD2	TGTGCCAGTAGTAAACTAGCGGGGGGGCTCTGGAGCTCCTACAATGAGCAGTTCTTC	CASSKLAGGLWSSYNEQFF
TRBV12-3/TRBV12-4	NA	TRBJ2-1	NA	TGTGCCAGCAGGAGGTGGACAGACAATGAGCAGTTCTTC	CASRRWTDNEQFF
TRBV7-2	NA	TRBJ1-1	TRBD1	TGTGCCAGCAGCCAGGGGGCCACTGAAGCTTTCTTT	CASSQGATEAFF
TRBV7-2	few	TRBJ1-1	NA	TGTGCCAGCAGCCGGGGGTGGGGTGGACGCGGATTT	CASSRGWGGRGF
TRBV4-1	NA	TRBJ1-1	NA	TGCGCCAGCAGCCAGGGACTTATGGGGGGGCGCACTGAAGCTTTCTTT	CASSQGLMGGRTEAFF
TRBV10-3	NA	TRBJ1-3	NA	TGTGCCATCAGTGTTTCCAACTCTGGAAACACCATATATTTT	CAISVSNSGNTIYF
TRBV5-1	once	TRBJ2-3	TRBD2	TGCGCCAGCAGCTTGAGGACTAGCGGGAGTAACACAGATACGCAGTATTTT	CASSLRTSGSNTDTQYF
TRBV7-2	once	TRBJ2-2	NA	TGTGCCAGCAGCCCGAGGGCCAGGGGAGGGGAGCTGTTTTTT	CASSPRARGGELFF
TRBV6-5	NA	TRBJ1-1	NA	TGTGCCAGCCATAGGGGGGGGCACGCTGAAGCTTTCTTT	CASHRGGHAEAFF
TRBV7-6	once	TRBJ2-3	NA	TGTGCCAGCAGCTTAGGCCTCGCGGCCAGCACAGATACGCAGTATTTT	CASSLGLAASTDTQYF
TRBV9	NA	TRBJ2-5	TRBD1	TGTGCCAGCAGCGCCCCAAGACGACAGGGGCCCCAAGAGACCCAGTACTTC	CASSAPRRQGPQETQYF
TRBV20-1	NA	TRBJ2-7	TRBD1	TGCAGTGCTAGTGCCGGGACAGGGGGGTACGAGCAGTACTTC	CSASAGTGGYEQYF
TRBV29-1	NA	TRBJ1-2	TRBD1	TGCAGTACAGGGGGCGTGAACTATGGCTACACCTTC	CSTGGVNYGYTF
TRBV15	NA	TRBJ1-5	NA	TGTGCCACCAGCAGAGATCCGGGTCAGCCCCAGCATTTT	CATSRDPGQPQHF
TRBV2	NA	TRBJ2-7	NA	TGTGCCAGCCGGGGGTACGCCCACGAGCAGTACTTC	CASRGYAHEQYF
TRBV27	NA	TRBJ1-6	TRBD1	TGTGCCAGCAGTTTCGGACAGGGATCGACACCCCTCCACTTT	CASSFGQGSTPLHF
TRBV6-5	NA	TRBJ1-3	NA	TGTGCCAGCAGTTACGGACAGTCAGGGCCTGGAAACACCATATATTTT	CASSYGQSGPGNTIYF
TRBV4-1	NA	TRBJ1-5	TRBD1	TGCGCCAGCAGCCAAATAACAGGGGCGGGTTATAGCAATCAGCCCCAGCATTTT	CASSQITGAGYSNQPQHF
TRBV9	NA	TRBJ2-5	TRBD2	TGTGCCAGCAGCGTAGCGGCGGGAGAAAAGGAAGGTTACCGGACCCAGTACTTC	CASSVAAGEKEGYRTQYF
TRBV27	NA	TRBJ1-3	NA	TGTGCCAGCAGTTCGACCCAGGGGCTAGTCTCTGGAAACACCATATATTTT	CASSSTQGLVSGNTIYF
TRBV7-6	NA	TRBJ1-3	TRBD1	TGTGCCAGCAGCCGGGACAGGGTGCCTGGAAACACCATATATTTT	CASSRDRVPGNTIYF
TRBV19	NA	TRBJ1-1	NA	TGTGCCAGTATCTCCGGGGCTGAAGCTTTCTTT	CASISGAEAFF
TRBV5-4	NA	TRBJ2-7	TRBD1	TGTGCCAGCAGCCCGGGACAGGTTGGGGAGCAGTACTTC	CASSPGQVGEQYF
TRBV12-5	NA	TRBJ2-7	TRBD1	TGTGCTAGTGGTTTGGTACGGGGGAGTGGGACAGGGGCACCCGTCGAGCAGTACTTC	CASGLVRGSGTGAPVEQYF
TRBV7-2	NA	TRBJ1-2	TRBD1	TGTGCCAGCAGCCGGGACAGGTCTAACTATGGCTACACCTTC	CASSRDRSNYGYTF
TRBV19	NA	TRBJ2-5	TRBD2	TGTGCCAGTAGCGTAACTAGCGGGGGGGTTCTGATGGAGACCCAGTACTTC	CASSVTSGGVLMETQYF
TRBV4-2	NA	TRBJ2-3	TRBD2	TGTGCCAGCAGCCAAGGGGTGGGACTAGCGGGGGGTGCAGATACGCAGTATTTT	CASSQGVGLAGGADTQYF
TRBV5-4	NA	TRBJ2-1	NA	TGTGCCAGCAGCTTGGGGTTTCAGGGGCCCCCCTACAATGAGCAGTTCTTC	CASSLGFQGPPYNEQFF
TRBV5-1	NA	TRBJ1-1	TRBD1	TGCGCCAGCAGCGTAGGTCTGAGACAGGGCCCCACTGAAGCTTTCTTT	CASSVGLRQGPTEAFF
TRBV6-5	NA	TRBJ2-4	NA	TGTGCCAGCAGTTCCTACAAGACACTAGCCAAAAACATTCAGTACTTC	CASSSYKTLAKNIQYF
TRBV7-6	NA	TRBJ1-2	NA	TGTGCCAGCAGCTTAGGCGGGTTTGGGGATCGAGGCTACACCTTC	CASSLGGFGDRGYTF
TRBV10-3	NA	TRBJ2-1	TRBD2	TGTGCCACCGCGGGACTAGAGGCCAATGAGCAGTTCTTC	CATAGLEANEQFF
TRBV25-1	NA	TRBJ2-7	TRBD2	TGTGCCAGCAGAGACAGAGCGGGGTCTACGTCGGAGCAGTACTTC	CASRDRAGSTSEQYF
TRBV27	NA	TRBJ2-1	NA	TGTGCCAGCAGGGCAATTTACAATGAGCAGTTCTTC	CASRAIYNEQFF
TRBV9	few	TRBJ1-2	TRBD1	TGTGCCAGCAGCGCCGCCGGACAGGGCCTCTATGGCTACACCTTC	CASSAAGQGLYGYTF
TRBV29-1	once	TRBJ1-2	NA	TGCAGCGCAAAGAACAGTGAGCATGGCTACACCTTC	CSAKNSEHGYTF
TRBV19	NA	TRBJ1-2	NA	TGTGCCAGTAGTATTGAGAACTATGGCTACACCTTC	CASSIENYGYTF
TRBV15	once	TRBJ1-3	NA	TGTGCCACCAGCAGAGTATTCAGGGCTGGAAACACCATATATTTT	CATSRVFRAGNTIYF
TRBV5-1	once	TRBJ1-5	NA	TGCGCCAGCAGCTTGAAGCCAGGGGGCAATCAGCCCCAGCATTTT	CASSLKPGGNQPQHF